The clone carrying this T cell receptor (beta chain) came up a few times. Its antigen is unknown. This sample is drawn from a study of vaccination and CD4 T cells after COVID-19. As for treatment: approximately 11-day PBMC culture with coronavirus spike peptide pools or control peptides (ViraFEST assay). The unexposed donor gave CD4+ T cells before the COVID-19 pandemic (2011-2018). TCRs were sequenced by ViraFEST after antigen-specific T cells had been expanded with peptide pools. Half-medium replacement with fresh IL-2 medium took place on days 3 and 7. Study-wide results and limits: The study found median SARS-CoV-2-reactive clonotypes rising from roughly 21 to 40, not significantly.

Sequence data for DNA of cultured CD4+ T cells were generated by the Oncomine TCR Beta short-read assay. Genomic DNA was drawn out of CD4+ T cells grown in culture. MiXCR, applied by TCRdb to the PCR reads, yields one record per CDR3 protein. The table records fewer than 9,500 distinct CDR3 sequences, about a third of them present only once. Germline loops: CDR1 SGHTA, CDR2 FQGNSA. Losses at the gene ends were 0 bases for V and 7 bases for J; bases not matched to a gene: 14. The CDR3 sequence is 18 residues long. Specimen: CD4+ T cells from blood, cultured in vitro. The rearrangement uses TRBV7-2 and TRBJ2-3, with 9 nucleotides matching TRBD2. This clonotype originated in a human donor in good health. CDR3 protein: CASSLAPGSGSGGYTQYF. The CDR3 DNA reads TGTGCCAGCAGCTTAGCGCCCGGTAGCGGGAGTGGAGGGTATACGCAGTATTTT.